This T cell receptor beta chain was obtained from a study of cytomegalovirus exposure and HLA in healthy donors. Overall study results and limits: Links to common viral pathogens appeared, in a later analysis, for several of the most significant clusters.

On this clone: No antigen is known for it.

The PCR employed 60 Vbeta primers together with 13 Jbeta primers. This table comes from immunoSEQ multiplex PCR, and its TCRdb copy is limited to in-frame clones, with some not included. Of about 180,000 clones in the sample, approximately 78% were seen once. V shed 2 bases and J 1 base; nucleotides not matched to a gene: 0. The CDR3 runs 14 residues. Germline CDR1 is MNHNY and CDR2 is SVGAGI (reference sequence). This rearrangement joins TRBV6-6 to TRBJ2-5; 8 bases fit TRBD2. Specimen: PBMCs. The clonotype originates from a human donor in good health. CDR3 coding DNA: TGTGCCAGCAGTTACCGGGGGGGCCAAGAGACCCAGTACTTC. Translating gives CASSYRGGQETQYF.